A single sample is the source of the 14 T cell receptor beta chains below, sequenced in a study of shared clonotypes between healthy human individuals. Libraries were prepared by immunoSEQ multiplex PCR; TCRdb keeps only in-frame clonotypes and omits some of them. The data contain about 490,000 clones, 81% of them singletons. The sequencing sample was made of PBMCs. The receptors come from a woman aged 35 to 49 in good health. Some clones in this sample may be carry-over from other donors' samples.

The chain links TRBV2 to TRBJ1-2; D is perhaps TRBD1 (6 bases). The germline CDR1 and CDR2 sequences are SNHLY and FYNNEI. CDR3 size: 15 residues. Trimming pared 5 bases from V and 8 bases from J, leaving 21 bases between. CDR3 bases: TGTGCCAGCAGTTTCCTCGACAGGTCCCTAGGGGGCTACACCTTC. It encodes CASSFLDRSLGGYTF.

The V and J genes are TRBV5-1 and TRBJ2-5; weak D call: TRBD1 (5 bases). This CDR3 has 16 residues. CDR1 is SGHRS, CDR2 YFSETQ, per germline. With 0 bases removed from V and 3 bases from J, the gap between germline ends came to 15 bases. This CDR3 is CASSLGPGPGEETQYF. The CDR3 DNA is TGCGCCAGCAGCTTGGGTCCAGGGCCAGGCGAAGAGACCCAGTACTTC.

Here the CDR3 DNA reads TGTGCCAGCGTTAACAGACAATCTAACTATGGCTACACCTTC. Encoded protein: CASVNRQSNYGYTF. This chain uses TRBV2 with TRBJ1-2; D call uncertain. The CDR3 has 14 residues. V was pared by 8 bases and J by 0 bases, with 13 bases between. From germline, CDR1 is SNHLY and CDR2 FYNNEI.

This chain connects TRBV12-5 to TRBJ1-1; D not certain. CDR1 and CDR2 from the germline V gene are LGHNT and FRNRAP. Trimming stripped 9 bases from V and 1 base from J, with 9 bases between. This CDR3 comprises 12 residues. CDR3 nucleotide sequence: TGTGCTAGGGGATCCGGGAACACTGAAGCTTTCTTT. Encoded protein: CARGSGNTEAFF.

A word on this clone: Since a far larger clone is one base different, this is likely a read error. This sequence joins TRBV5-1 and TRBJ2-5; D ambiguous. V lost 0 bases, J lost 12 bases, and 15 bases lay in between. The CDR3 has 13 amino acids. Germline values: CDR1 SGHRS, CDR2 YFSETQ. CDR3 protein: CASSLGLPYEKYF. The CDR3 DNA reads as TGCGCCAGCAGCTTGGGATTACCTTACGAGAAGTACTTC.

The V and J genes are TRBV19 and TRBJ1-3; TRBD1 matches 9 bases. V trimming: 4 bases; J trimming: 2 bases; junction bases outside the gene matches: 6. The CDR3 extends over 16 amino acids. Germline values: CDR1 LNHDA, CDR2 SQIVND (reference sequence). The CDR3 nucleotides are TGTGCCAGTAGTACTCGGACAGGGGTGCCTGGAAACACCATATATTTT. This gives the protein CASSTRTGVPGNTIYF.

This clone was observed a single time. The chain links TRBV28 to TRBJ2-1, with D perhaps matching TRBD2 (5 bases). This CDR3 comprises 13 residues. The germline V and J ends were trimmed by 11 bases and 6 bases, with 17 bases remaining between them. Per germline, CDR1 MDHEN and CDR2 SYDVKM. The CDR3 sequence: CAHTGSLTNEQFF. The DNA for the CDR3 is TGTGCCCATACGGGGTCCCTAACCAATGAGCAGTTCTTC.

The chain couples TRBV25-1 to TRBJ2-7; D is unresolved. The germline V and J ends were trimmed by 2 bases and 9 bases, with 8 bases remaining between them. The germline CDR1 and CDR2 sequences are MGHDK and SYGVNS. The CDR3 runs to 11 residues. The CDR3 loop reads CASSEASRQYF. The DNA for the CDR3 is TGTGCCAGCAGTGAAGCTAGTCGGCAGTACTTC.

At least ten counts were recorded for this clone. The rearrangement joins TRBV15 to TRBJ2-1; possibly TRBD1 for D (6 bases). CDR1 LNHNV and CDR2 YYDKDF come from the germline V gene (reference sequence). V lost 0 bases to trimming and J lost 8 bases, with 11 bases between them. The CDR3 has 14 amino acids. The CDR3 DNA reads as TGTGCCACCAGCAGAGAGGGGGCGAGTGATGAGCAGTTCTTC. Translating gives CATSREGASDEQFF.

This chain connects TRBV15 to TRBJ1-2; D gene uncertain. Looked up from germline, CDR1 is LNHNV and CDR2 is YYDKDF (reference sequence). The CDR3 length is 12 residues. The CDR3 bases are TGTCCTTTCGACAAGAGAAACTATGGCTACACCTTC. It yields the protein CPFDKRNYGYTF.

Note on this clone: A far larger clone is just one base off, so this is likely a read error. The V and J genes are TRBV4-1 and TRBJ2-7, with D maybe TRBD1 (5 bases). This CDR3 contains 13 residues. The V end was cut by 3 bases, the J end by 5 bases, with 11 bases between. In germline, CDR1 is MGHRA, CDR2 YSYEKL. The CDR3 nucleotides read TGCGCCAGCAGCCATTCAGGGTTAGACGAGCAGTACTTC. It translates to CASSHSGLDEQYF.

The rearrangement links TRBV14 to TRBJ2-6, with 7 bases lining up with TRBD1. The CDR3 contains 16 residues. CDR1 is SGHDN, CDR2 FVKESK, per germline. V shed 5 bases and J 2 bases; nucleotides not matched to a gene: 6. CDR3 amino acids: CASSRTGGPGANVLTF. DNA for the CDR3: TGTGCCAGCAGCAGGACAGGAGGCCCTGGGGCCAACGTCCTGACTTTC.

This chain joins TRBV5-4 and TRBJ1-4; D remains ambiguous. The CDR3 loop spans 13 amino acids. Looked up from germline, CDR1 is SGHNT and CDR2 is YYREEE (reference sequence). Trimming took 0 bases from V and 5 from J, leaving 5 bases between them. CDR3 DNA sequence: TGTGCCAGCAGCTTGGGGCGGAATGAAAAACTGTTTTTT. Protein product: CASSLGRNEKLFF. The variable domain in full, completed from reference TRBV5-4 and TRBJ1-4, reads ETGVTQSPTHLIKTRGQQVTLRCSSQSGHNTVSWYQQALGQGPQFIFQYYREEENGRGNFPPRFSGLQFPNYSSELNVNALELDDSALYLCASSLGRNEKLFFGSGTQLSVL.

Here the CDR3 reads CASSLGAMGTEAFF. The CDR3 nucleotides are TGCGCCAGCAGCTTGGGGGCCATGGGGACTGAAGCTTTCTTT. The chain couples TRBV5-1 to TRBJ1-1, with D uncertain. V dropped 0 bases and J dropped 5 bases, with 11 bases sitting between them. CDR1 and CDR2 from the germline V gene are SGHRS and YFSETQ. CDR3 length: 14 residues.